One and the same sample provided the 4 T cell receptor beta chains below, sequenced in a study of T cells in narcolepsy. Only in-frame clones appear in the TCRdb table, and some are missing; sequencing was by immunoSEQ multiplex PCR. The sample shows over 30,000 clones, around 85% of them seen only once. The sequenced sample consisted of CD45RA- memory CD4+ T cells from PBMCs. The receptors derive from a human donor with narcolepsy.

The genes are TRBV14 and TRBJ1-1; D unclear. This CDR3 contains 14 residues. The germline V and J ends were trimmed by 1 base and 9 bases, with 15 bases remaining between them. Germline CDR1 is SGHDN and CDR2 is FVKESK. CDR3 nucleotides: TGTGCCAGCAGCCAAGGTGTTCGCAGCTATCAAGCTTTCTTT. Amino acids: CASSQGVRSYQAFF. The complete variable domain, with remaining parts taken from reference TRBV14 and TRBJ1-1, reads EAGVTQFPSHSVIEKGQTVTLRCDPISGHDNLYWYRRVMGKEIKFLLHFVKESKQDESGMPNNRFLAERTGGTYSTLKVQPAELEDSGVYFCASSQGVRSYQAFFGQGTRLTVV.

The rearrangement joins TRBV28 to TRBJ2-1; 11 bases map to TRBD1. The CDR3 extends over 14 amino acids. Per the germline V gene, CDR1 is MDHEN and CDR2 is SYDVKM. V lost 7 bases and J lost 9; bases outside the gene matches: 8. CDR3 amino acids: CASTPGQGAGEQFF. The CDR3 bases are TGTGCCAGCACCCCCGGACAGGGGGCTGGTGAGCAGTTCTTC. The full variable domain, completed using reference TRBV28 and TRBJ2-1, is DVKVTQSSRYLVKRTGEKVFLECVQDMDHENMFWYRQDPGLGLRLIYFSYDVKMKEKGDIPEGYSVSREKKERFSLILESASTNQTSMYLCASTPGQGAGEQFFGPGTRLTVL.

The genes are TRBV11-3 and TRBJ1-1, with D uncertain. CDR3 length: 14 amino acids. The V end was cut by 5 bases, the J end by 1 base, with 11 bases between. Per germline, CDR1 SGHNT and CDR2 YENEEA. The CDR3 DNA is TGTGCCAGCAGCCCAGGAGGGCGGAACACTGAAGCTTTCTTT. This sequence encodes CASSPGGRNTEAFF.

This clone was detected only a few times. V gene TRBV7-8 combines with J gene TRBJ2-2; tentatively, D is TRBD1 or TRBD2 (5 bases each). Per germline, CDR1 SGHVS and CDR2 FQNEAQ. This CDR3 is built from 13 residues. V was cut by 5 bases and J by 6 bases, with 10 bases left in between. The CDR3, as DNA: TGTGCCAGCAGCGCACAGGAGGCCGGGGAGCTGTTTTTT. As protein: CASSAQEAGELFF.